This T cell receptor beta chain was retrieved from a study of blood T cell repertoires in COVID-19. Methods used by the authors: The authors estimated nucleated cell counts from reference gene primer amplification. Sequencing was performed with immunoSEQ multiplex PCR; in TCRdb, only in-frame clones are kept and a portion is missing. V and J calls and clone size are copied from that table; D and trimming were computed from the DNA. The sample holds around 500,000 clones, less than 90% seen once. Trimming took 4 bases from V and 2 from J; bases not matched to a gene: 6. This CDR3 is built from 15 residues. The germline V gene encodes CDR1 LNHNV and CDR2 YYDKDF (reference sequence). Participants were aged about 18 to 95 years, lived in under 30 US areas, and enrolled virtually.

Sequenced: PBMCs or T cells enriched from blood (not recorded which). The rearrangement links TRBV15 to TRBJ1-2; 8 bases are a match to TRBD1. The origin of this receptor is a woman aged 55-69 years who had recovered from COVID-19. The CDR3 sequence: CATSIRQGTNYGYTF. CDR3 DNA sequence: TGTGCCACCAGCATTAGACAGGGGACAAACTATGGCTACACCTTC.